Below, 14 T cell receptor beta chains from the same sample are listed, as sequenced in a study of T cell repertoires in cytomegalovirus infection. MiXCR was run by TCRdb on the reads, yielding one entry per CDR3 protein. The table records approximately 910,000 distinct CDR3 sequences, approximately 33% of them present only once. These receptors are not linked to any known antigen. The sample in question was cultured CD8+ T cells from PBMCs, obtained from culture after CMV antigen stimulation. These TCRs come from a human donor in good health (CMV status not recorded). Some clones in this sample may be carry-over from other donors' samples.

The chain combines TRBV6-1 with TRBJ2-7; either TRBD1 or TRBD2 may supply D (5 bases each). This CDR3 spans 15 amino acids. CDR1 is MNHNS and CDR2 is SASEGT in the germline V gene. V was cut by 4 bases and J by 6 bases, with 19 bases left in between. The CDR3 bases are TGTGCCAGCAGTGCACGGGACGTTACGTTTCGCGAGCAGTACTTC. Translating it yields CASSARDVTFREQYF.

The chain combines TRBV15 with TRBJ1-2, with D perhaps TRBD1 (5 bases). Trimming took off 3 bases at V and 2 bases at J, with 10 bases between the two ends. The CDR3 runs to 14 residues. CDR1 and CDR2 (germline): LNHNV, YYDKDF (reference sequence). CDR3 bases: TGTGCCACCAGCAGCCCCCGGGACAACTATGGCTACACCTTC. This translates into CATSSPRDNYGYTF.

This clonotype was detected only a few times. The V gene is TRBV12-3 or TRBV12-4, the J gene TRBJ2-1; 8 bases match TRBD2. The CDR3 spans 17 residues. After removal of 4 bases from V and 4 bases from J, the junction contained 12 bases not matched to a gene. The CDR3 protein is CASSWGGIAGIYNEQFF. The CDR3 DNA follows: TGTGCCAGCAGTTGGGGGGGTATAGCGGGGATTTACAATGAGCAGTTCTTC.

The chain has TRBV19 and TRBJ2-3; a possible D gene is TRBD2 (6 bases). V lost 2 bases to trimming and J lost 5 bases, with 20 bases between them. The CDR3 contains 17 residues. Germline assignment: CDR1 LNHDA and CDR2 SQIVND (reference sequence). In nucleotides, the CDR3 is TGTGCCAGTAGTATACGGAACATCGGGGGTCCGAGAGATACGCAGTATTTT. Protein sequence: CASSIRNIGGPRDTQYF.

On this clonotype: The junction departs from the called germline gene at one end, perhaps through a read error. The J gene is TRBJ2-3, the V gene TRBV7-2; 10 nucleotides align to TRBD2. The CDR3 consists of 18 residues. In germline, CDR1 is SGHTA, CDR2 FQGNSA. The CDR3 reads CVSSSKSISGGVTDTQYF. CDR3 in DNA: TGTGTCAGCAGCTCGAAATCTATCAGCGGGGGGGTAACAGATACGCAGTATTTT.

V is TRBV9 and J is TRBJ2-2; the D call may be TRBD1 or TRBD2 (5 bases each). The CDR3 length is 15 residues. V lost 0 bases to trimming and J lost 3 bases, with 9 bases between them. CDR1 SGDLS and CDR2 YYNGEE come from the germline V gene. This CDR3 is CASSVGDGDTGELFF. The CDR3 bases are TGTGCCAGCAGCGTAGGGGACGGGGACACCGGGGAGCTGTTTTTT.

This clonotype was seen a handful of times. The CDR3 region is CASSSTPGTGGIGELFF. CDR3 nucleotide sequence: TGTGCCAGCAGTTCAACTCCCGGGACAGGGGGCATCGGGGAGCTGTTTTTT. This sequence joins TRBV12-3 or TRBV12-4 and TRBJ2-2; TRBD1 matches 12 bases. This CDR3 is 17 amino acids long. The junction had 10 bases not matched to a gene; V was cut back by 4 bases and J by 7 bases.

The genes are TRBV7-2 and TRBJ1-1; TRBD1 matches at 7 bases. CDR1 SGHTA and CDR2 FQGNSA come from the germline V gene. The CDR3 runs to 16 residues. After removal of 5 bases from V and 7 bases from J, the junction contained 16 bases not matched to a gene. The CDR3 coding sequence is TGTGCCAGCAGCCTCTTAGGAACGACAGGGCCACTTGAAGCTTTCTTT. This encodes CASSLLGTTGPLEAFF.

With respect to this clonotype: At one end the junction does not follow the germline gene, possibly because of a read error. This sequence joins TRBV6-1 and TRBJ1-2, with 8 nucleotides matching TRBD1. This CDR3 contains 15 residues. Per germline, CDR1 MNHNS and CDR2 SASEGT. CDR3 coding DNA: TGTGTCAGCAGTGAAGCTAGGACAGGGTTTTTTGGCTACACCTTC. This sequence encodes CVSSEARTGFFGYTF.

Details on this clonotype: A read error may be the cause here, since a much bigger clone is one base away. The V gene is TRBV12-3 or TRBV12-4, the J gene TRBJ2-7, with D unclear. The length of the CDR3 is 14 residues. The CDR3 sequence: CASSPSQVTYEKYF. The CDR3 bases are TGTGCCAGCAGCCCAAGCCAGGTAACCTACGAGAAGTACTTC.

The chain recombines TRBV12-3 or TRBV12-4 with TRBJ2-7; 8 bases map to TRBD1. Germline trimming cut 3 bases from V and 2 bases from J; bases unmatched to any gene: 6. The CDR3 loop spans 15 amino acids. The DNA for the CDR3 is TGTGCCAGCAGTTTTATTGTCAGGGGGCCCTACGAGCAGTACTTC. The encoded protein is CASSFIVRGPYEQYF.

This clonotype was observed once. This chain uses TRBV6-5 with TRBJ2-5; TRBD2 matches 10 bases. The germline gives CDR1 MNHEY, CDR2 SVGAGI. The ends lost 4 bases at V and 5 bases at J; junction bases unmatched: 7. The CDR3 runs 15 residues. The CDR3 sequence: CASSSPLAGDETQYF. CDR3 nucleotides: TGTGCCAGCAGTTCGCCCCTAGCGGGGGATGAGACCCAGTACTTC.

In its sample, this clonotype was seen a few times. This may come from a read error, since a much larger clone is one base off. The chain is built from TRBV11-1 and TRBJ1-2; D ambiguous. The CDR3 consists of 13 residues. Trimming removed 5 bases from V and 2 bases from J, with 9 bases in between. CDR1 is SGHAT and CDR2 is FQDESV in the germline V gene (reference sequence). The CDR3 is CASSQTENYGYTF. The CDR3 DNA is TGTGCCAGCAGCCAAACAGAAAACTATGGCTACACCTTC.

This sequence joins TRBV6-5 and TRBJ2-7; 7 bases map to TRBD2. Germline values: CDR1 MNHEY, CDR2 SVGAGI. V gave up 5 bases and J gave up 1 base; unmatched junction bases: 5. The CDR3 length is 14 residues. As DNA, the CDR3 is TGTGCCAGCAGTCCTTACGGGGGGTCCTACGAGCAGTACGTC. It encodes CASSPYGGSYEQYV.